The rows below give T cell receptor beta chains drawn from one sample of a study of early T cells in non-severe SARS-CoV-2 infection. TCRdb independently ran MiXCR on the 5' RACE reads; one entry per CDR3 protein. The table has over 30,000 distinct CDR3 sequences, approximately 7.1% seen once. The sample in question was whole blood, obtained at baseline. The source of these receptors is an adult who was a healthcare worker with PCR-confirmed SARS-CoV-2 infection or an uninfected control (not recorded which). The CDR3 runs from the conserved cysteine through the conserved F or W. The D gene is left open where the match is weak. Part of the rows lack a size; the others show once, few, many or a class for expanded clones.

DNA,CDR3,V,J,size,D,length
TGCAGTGCTAGAGACCTATCAACGACTAGCGGGCACCTCCCCTACGAGCAGTACTTC,CSARDLSTTSGHLPYEQYF,TRBV20-1,TRBJ2-7,few,TRBD2,19
TGTGCCAGCTCAGTAGACAGCCAGGCGAGACAAGCTTTCTTT,CASSVDSQARQAFF,TRBV18,TRBJ1-1,NA,NA,14
TGTGCCACCAGTGATTTTGCACAGCATGGCGATGAGCAGTTCTTC,CATSDFAQHGDEQFF,TRBV24-1,TRBJ2-1,few,NA,15
TGTGCCAGCAGCCACCTCAGTGAGGGCGATGAGCAGTTCTTC,CASSHLSEGDEQFF,TRBV6-2/TRBV6-3,TRBJ2-1,NA,NA,14
TGTGCCAGCAGCCAAGAAATGGCTAGCGGGAGTCCAGATACGCAGTATTTT,CASSQEMASGSPDTQYF,TRBV3-1,TRBJ2-3,many,TRBD2,17
TGTGCCAGCAGCCTTAGCGGGACCCATCAAGAGACCCAGTACTTC,CASSLSGTHQETQYF,TRBV3-1,TRBJ2-5,few,TRBD2,15
TGTGCCAGCAGCGTAGACAGGACGAACACTGAAGCTTTCTTT,CASSVDRTNTEAFF,TRBV7-2,TRBJ1-1,many,NA,14
TGCAGCGTTGAACAGGGAATTGCAAACACTGAAGCTTTCTTT,CSVEQGIANTEAFF,TRBV29-1,TRBJ1-1,few,NA,14
TGCAGTGCTAGCGCTGAGACCCAGTACTTC,CSASAETQYF,TRBV20-1,TRBJ2-5,many,NA,10
TGTGCCAGCAGTGAGCTACCCGGGGGGCTGTTTTTT,CASSELPGGLFF,TRBV2,TRBJ2-2,many,NA,12
TGTGCCAGCAGCACGCGGCCCTCTGGACAAAGCACTGAAGCTTTCTTT,CASSTRPSGQSTEAFF,TRBV7-2,TRBJ1-1,many,NA,16
TGCGCCAGCAGCTTGGGGACAGGCATCCCGGAGCAGTTCTTC,CASSLGTGIPEQFF,TRBV5-1,TRBJ2-1,once,TRBD1,14
TGTGCCAGCAGCTTAGAACTAGCGGGCGAGACAGAGCAGTTCTTC,CASSLELAGETEQFF,TRBV11-1,TRBJ2-1,many,TRBD2,15
TGTGCCAGCAGTTACAGGAGGACAGGGGGGGCCTATGGCTACACCTTC,CASSYRRTGGAYGYTF,TRBV6-5,TRBJ1-2,many,TRBD1,16
TGTGCCAGCAGCTCAAGAATCGGACTAGTTCCCGGGGAGCTGTTTTTT,CASSSRIGLVPGELFF,TRBV11-2,TRBJ2-2,few,TRBD2,16
TGCAGCGTAGATCTTAGGAGGACCGGGGAGCTGTTTTTT,CSVDLRRTGELFF,TRBV29-1,TRBJ2-2,many,NA,13
TGTGCCAGCAGCTTAGCGTCTAGCGGGAGCTACGAGCAGTACTTC,CASSLASSGSYEQYF,TRBV7-8,TRBJ2-7,NA,TRBD2,15
TGCGCCAGCAGCCAGTCCCACCGAGTAGCTCTAAGTATTTTAAACACAGATACGCAGTATTTT,CASSQSHRVALSILNTDTQYF,TRBV4-3,TRBJ2-3,few,NA,21
TGTGCCAGCAGCTTAGATGGCAGGGGACCTGGAAACACCATATATTTT,CASSLDGRGPGNTIYF,TRBV11-2,TRBJ1-3,many,NA,16
TGTGCCAGCAGCGTCGTACCCGGGACAAACTACAATGAGCAGTTCTTC,CASSVVPGTNYNEQFF,TRBV7-2,TRBJ2-1,NA,NA,16
TGTGCCAGTAGTATTTCTGGGGCAGTCAACAATGAGCAGTTCTTC,CASSISGAVNNEQFF,TRBV19,TRBJ2-1,few,NA,15
TGTGCCAGCAGCTACGCCTACGAGCAGTACTTC,CASSYAYEQYF,TRBV11-3,TRBJ2-7,NA,NA,11
TGTGCCAGCAGCGAAACAGGGTACACTGAAGCTTTCTTT,CASSETGYTEAFF,TRBV7-9,TRBJ1-1,few,NA,13
TGTGCCAGCAGGAACAGGGGGAAGAACTATGGCTACACCTTC,CASRNRGKNYGYTF,TRBV6-2/TRBV6-3,TRBJ1-2,NA,TRBD1,14
TGCAGTGCTACGCTCGGGACCGATGACATCTACGAGCAGTACTTC,CSATLGTDDIYEQYF,TRBV20-1,TRBJ2-7,many,NA,15
TGCAGTGCTAGAAGCCGGGAGAGGGTCTACGAGCAGTACTTC,CSARSRERVYEQYF,TRBV20-1,TRBJ2-7,few,NA,14
TGTGCCAGCAGTTTCAGGCTCGGTTACGAGCAGTACTTC,CASSFRLGYEQYF,TRBV28,TRBJ2-7,many,NA,13
TGCGCCAGCAGCTTGCTTACCGCAACTAATGAAAAACTGTTTTTT,CASSLLTATNEKLFF,TRBV5-1,TRBJ1-4,NA,NA,15
TGTGCCAGCAGCTTAGGAGGTGGGGATCGACAAGAGACCCAGTACTTC,CASSLGGGDRQETQYF,TRBV7-6,TRBJ2-5,many,NA,16
TGTGCCAGCAGCGCAAGGACAGGATTGAACACTGAAGCTTTCTTT,CASSARTGLNTEAFF,TRBV7-2,TRBJ1-1,many,TRBD1,15
TGCAGCGTTGAAGGGCTAGGAGAGACCCAGTACTTC,CSVEGLGETQYF,TRBV29-1,TRBJ2-5,many,NA,12
TGCAGCGTAACCGGGACAGGGGACTATGGCTACACCTTC,CSVTGTGDYGYTF,TRBV29-1,TRBJ1-2,many,TRBD1,13
TGTGCCACCCCGGGACTAGAATACAATGAGCAGTTCTTC,CATPGLEYNEQFF,TRBV6-1,TRBJ2-1,few,TRBD2,13
TGTGCCAGCAGTGAGGCAAACACAGATACGCAGTATTTT,CASSEANTDTQYF,TRBV6-4,TRBJ2-3,many,NA,13
TGTGCCAGCAGCCAAAGCCTATTCCGGGACTACGGTCTCGATGAGCAGTTCTTC,CASSQSLFRDYGLDEQFF,TRBV4-2,TRBJ2-1,many,TRBD2,18
TGTGCCAGCAGTCACACCGGGGTAAACACTGAAGCTTTCTTT,CASSHTGVNTEAFF,TRBV6-5,TRBJ1-1,NA,NA,14
TGCAGTGCGAGTGAGCCCACCAATGAGCAGTTCTTC,CSASEPTNEQFF,TRBV20-1,TRBJ2-1,NA,NA,12
TGTGCCAGCAGCAGCGACAGGGGGTGGAACACTGAAGCTTTCTTT,CASSSDRGWNTEAFF,TRBV11-3,TRBJ1-1,many,TRBD1,15
TGTGCCAGCAGCTTAGGGGCACGGACAGATACGCAGTATTTT,CASSLGARTDTQYF,TRBV7-2,TRBJ2-3,many,NA,14
TGTGCCAGCAGTGAACGAGGGCCGAGTCCAAATGAGCAGTTCTTC,CASSERGPSPNEQFF,TRBV6-4,TRBJ2-1,NA,NA,15
TGTGCCAGCAGGGGGTACAATGAGCAGTTCTTC,CASRGYNEQFF,TRBV12-3/TRBV12-4,TRBJ2-1,many,NA,11
TGTGCCAGCAGTTACGGGCTAGCGGCCGGGGAGCTGTTTTTT,CASSYGLAAGELFF,TRBV6-5,TRBJ2-2,few,TRBD2,14
TGTGCCAGCAGCATAGCAGGGCCAGGGACGGGTGAGCAGTACTTC,CASSIAGPGTGEQYF,TRBV7-6,TRBJ2-7,few,NA,15
TGTGCCAGCAGCGAACTTGAGGGCCGTAGCTACAATGAGCAGTTCTTC,CASSELEGRSYNEQFF,TRBV3-1,TRBJ2-1,NA,NA,16
TGTGCCAGCAGCATAGGACAGGAGTTTAACTATGGCTACACCTTC,CASSIGQEFNYGYTF,TRBV7-9,TRBJ1-2,few,TRBD1,15
TGTGCCAGCAGCTTCACCCAGGGGGGGACCGGGGAGCTGTTTTTT,CASSFTQGGTGELFF,TRBV7-2,TRBJ2-2,NA,NA,15
TGCGCCAGCAGCCAAGACGTATCCTCTGGGGCCAACGTCCTGACTTTC,CASSQDVSSGANVLTF,TRBV4-3,TRBJ2-6,few,NA,16
TGTGCCAGCAGCCTCACTACCTCGTACCAAGAGACCCAGTACTTC,CASSLTTSYQETQYF,TRBV7-2,TRBJ2-5,many,NA,15
TGTGCCAGCAGTTACGTCGCCGGGACAGTACTCTTTGAGCAGTACTTC,CASSYVAGTVLFEQYF,TRBV6-2/TRBV6-3,TRBJ2-7,few,TRBD1,16
TGCAGCGTTGGGATAGGCTCCACAGATACGCAGTATTTT,CSVGIGSTDTQYF,TRBV29-1,TRBJ2-3,many,NA,13
TGTGCCAGCAGTCCCCGGACTAGCAATCAGCCCCAGCATTTT,CASSPRTSNQPQHF,TRBV6-2/TRBV6-3,TRBJ1-5,few,NA,14
TGTGCCAGCAGCAAGAACTACGAGCAGTACTTC,CASSKNYEQYF,TRBV3-1,TRBJ2-7,few,NA,11
TGTGCCAGCAGCGTAGAACCCCCCGGAGCGGCTAGCACAGATACGCAGTATTTT,CASSVEPPGAASTDTQYF,TRBV9,TRBJ2-3,many,NA,18
TGTGCCAGCAGCTCCGGAGCGGCAGATACGCAGTATTTT,CASSSGAADTQYF,TRBV7-3,TRBJ2-3,NA,NA,13
TGTGCCAGCAGCCCAAATCCCTACGAGCAGTACTTC,CASSPNPYEQYF,TRBV3-1,TRBJ2-7,few,NA,12
TGTGCCAGCAGATCACAGGGCTGGGCAGATACGCAGTATTTT,CASRSQGWADTQYF,TRBV7-9,TRBJ2-3,many,NA,14
TGTGCCAGCAGCTTAGAGGTAGGTCTGTACAATGAGCAGTTCTTC,CASSLEVGLYNEQFF,TRBV11-2,TRBJ2-1,NA,NA,15
TGTGCCAGCAGCTTTGGGACAGGGCGCGAAAAACTGTTTTTT,CASSFGTGREKLFF,TRBV7-6,TRBJ1-4,many,TRBD1,14
TGTGCCAGCAGAAAGGGACTCCCCAATCAGCCCCAGCATTTT,CASRKGLPNQPQHF,TRBV6-2/TRBV6-3,TRBJ1-5,few,NA,14
TGTGCCAGCAGCTTAGTGCCTCGACGCTCCTACAATGAGCAGTTCTTC,CASSLVPRRSYNEQFF,TRBV7-8,TRBJ2-1,many,NA,16